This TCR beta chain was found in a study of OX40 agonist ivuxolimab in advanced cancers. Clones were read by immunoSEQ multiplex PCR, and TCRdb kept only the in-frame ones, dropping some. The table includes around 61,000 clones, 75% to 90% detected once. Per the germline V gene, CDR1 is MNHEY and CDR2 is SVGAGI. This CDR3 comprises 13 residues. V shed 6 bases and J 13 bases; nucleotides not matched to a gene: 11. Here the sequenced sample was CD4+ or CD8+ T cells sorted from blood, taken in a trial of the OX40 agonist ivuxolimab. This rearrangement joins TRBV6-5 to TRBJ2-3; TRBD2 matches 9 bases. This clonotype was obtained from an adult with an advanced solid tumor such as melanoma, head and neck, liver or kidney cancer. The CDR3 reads CASRAGTSPGEYF. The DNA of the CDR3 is TGTGCCAGCAGAGCAGGGACTAGCCCAGGGGAGTATTTT.